Sequencing of this T cell receptor beta chain was carried out in a study of shared clonotypes between healthy human individuals. Data came from immunoSEQ multiplex PCR; TCRdb stores just in-frame clones and leaves some out. Among roughly 1,000,000 clones, 75% to 80% were seen once, and the ten largest hold 0.6% to 0.7%. Per the germline V gene, CDR1 is GTSNPN and CDR2 is SVGIG (reference sequence). The CDR3 has 14 amino acids. The V end lost 4 bases, the J end lost 7 bases, and 16 bases lay between the germline ends. Sequencing used memory CD4+ T cells from PBMCs. Subset meaning: CD45RA-negative fraction. The sequence was collected from a man aged 18 to 30 in good health. Some clones in this sample may be carry-over from other donors' samples. The rearrangement links TRBV30 to TRBJ1-4; D gene ambiguous. The CDR3 here is CAWNAGVVSEKLFF. In DNA, the CDR3 is TGTGCCTGGAATGCCGGAGTCGTAAGTGAAAAACTGTTTTTT.